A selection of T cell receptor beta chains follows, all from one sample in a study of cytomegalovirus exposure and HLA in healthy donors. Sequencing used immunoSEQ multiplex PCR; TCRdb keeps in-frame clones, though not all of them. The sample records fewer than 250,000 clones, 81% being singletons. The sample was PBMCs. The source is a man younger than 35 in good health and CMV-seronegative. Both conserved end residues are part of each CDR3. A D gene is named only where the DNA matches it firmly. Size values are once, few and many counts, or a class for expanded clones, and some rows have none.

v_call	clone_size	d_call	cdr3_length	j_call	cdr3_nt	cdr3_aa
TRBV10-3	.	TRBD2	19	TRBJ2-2	TGTGCCATCAGTGAGTCACCACCTAGCGGGAATCGGGGCACCGGGGAGCTGTTTTTT	CAISESPPSGNRGTGELFF
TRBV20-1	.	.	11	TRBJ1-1	TGCAGTGCTCGGGGGGGTGCTGAAGCTTTCTTT	CSARGGAEAFF
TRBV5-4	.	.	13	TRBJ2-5	TGTGCCAGCGGTCCGGGAGCAGGAGAGACCCAGTACTTC	CASGPGAGETQYF
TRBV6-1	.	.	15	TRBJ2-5	TGTGCCAGCAGTGAGTTTTTGGGCAGCCAAGAGACCCAGTACTTC	CASSEFLGSQETQYF
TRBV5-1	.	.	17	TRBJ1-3	TGCGCCAGCAGCTTGGCCACGCAGGGCGGATATGGAAACACCATATATTTT	CASSLATQGGYGNTIYF
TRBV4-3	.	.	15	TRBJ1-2	TGCGCCAGCAGCCAAGATGACTATCAAGTCTATGGCTACACCTTT	CASSQDDYQVYGYTF
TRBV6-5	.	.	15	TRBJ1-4	TGTGCCAGCAGTTACTCTACCGGGGAAGTTGAAAAACTGTTTTTT	CASSYSTGEVEKLFF
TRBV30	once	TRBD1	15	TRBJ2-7	TGTGCCTGGAGTCATTACAGGGGGCCCACCTACGAGCAGTACTTC	CAWSHYRGPTYEQYF
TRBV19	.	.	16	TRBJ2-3	TGTGCCAGTAGTCCACGGGACTTAGGGGGCACAGATACGCAGTATTTT	CASSPRDLGGTDTQYF
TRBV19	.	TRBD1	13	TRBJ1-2	TGTGCCAGTAGGCCCCCGGGACAGTATGGCTACACCTTC	CASRPPGQYGYTF
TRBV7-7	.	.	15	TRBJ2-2	TGTGCTAGCAGCCGAAATCAGGGAAGGACCGGGGAGCTGTTTTTT	CASSRNQGRTGELFF
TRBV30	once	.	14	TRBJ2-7	TGTGCCTGGAGGGGGGGGCTGGGACGATACGAGCAGTACTTC	CAWRGGLGRYEQYF
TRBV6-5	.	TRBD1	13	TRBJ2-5	TGTGCCGTCCGGGACAGTCTACAAGAGACCCAGTACTTC	CAVRDSLQETQYF
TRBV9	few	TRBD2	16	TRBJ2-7	TGTGCCAGCAGCGTAGAGGGCGGGAGGGCCCTCTACGAGCAGTACTTC	CASSVEGGRALYEQYF
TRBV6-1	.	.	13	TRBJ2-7	TGTGCCAGCAGGGGACTTCTACCCTACGAGCAGTACTTC	CASRGLLPYEQYF
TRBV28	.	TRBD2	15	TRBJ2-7	TGTGCCAGCAGTCCGACCGGGACTAGTAACGACGAGCAGTACTTC	CASSPTGTSNDEQYF
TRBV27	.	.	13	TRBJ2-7	TGTGCCAGCAGCCTCAGTGGCCCCTACGAGCAGTACTTC	CASSLSGPYEQYF
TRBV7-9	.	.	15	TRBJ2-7	TGTGCCAGCAGCCAGCAGTATAGTACTACGGGGGAGCAGTACTTC	CASSQQYSTTGEQYF
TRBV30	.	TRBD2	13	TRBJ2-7	TGTGCCTGGAGTACTAGCGGGAGCCTCGAGCAGTACTTC	CAWSTSGSLEQYF
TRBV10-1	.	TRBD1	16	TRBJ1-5	TGCGCCAGCAGCGTTACAGGGGTCAATAGCAATCAGCCCCAGCATTTT	CASSVTGVNSNQPQHF
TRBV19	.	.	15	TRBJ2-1	TGTGCCAGTAGTATATCCCACCAATCAGTGGATGAGCAGTTCTTC	CASSISHQSVDEQFF
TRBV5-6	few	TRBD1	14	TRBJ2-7	TGTGCCAGCAGCTTTGGACAGGGGACCTACGAGCAGTACTTC	CASSFGQGTYEQYF
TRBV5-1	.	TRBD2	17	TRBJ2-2	TGCGCCAGCGACTCTGGACTAGCGGGAGGGGTGACCGGGGAGCTGTTTTTT	CASDSGLAGGVTGELFF
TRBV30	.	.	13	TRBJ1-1	TGTGCCTGGAAAGTGGAGGAAAGAGGGGAAGCTTTCTTT	CAWKVEERGEAFF
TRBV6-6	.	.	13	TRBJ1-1	TGTGCCAGCAGTTCTGACAGATACACTGAAGCTTTCTTT	CASSSDRYTEAFF
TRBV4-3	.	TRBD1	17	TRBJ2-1	TGCGCCAGCAGCCAAGGCTCCGGGACAGGGCCCTACAATGAGCAGTTCTTC	CASSQGSGTGPYNEQFF
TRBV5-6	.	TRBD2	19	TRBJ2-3	TGTGCCAGCAGCTTGGATCTAGCGGGGAATTTAGTTGGCACAGATACGCAGTATTTT	CASSLDLAGNLVGTDTQYF
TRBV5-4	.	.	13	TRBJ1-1	TGTGCCAGCAGCCCTGCAGGGGAGGGGGAAGCTTTCTTT	CASSPAGEGEAFF
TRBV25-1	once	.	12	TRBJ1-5	TGTGCCAGCAGCCAGGGGAATCAGCCCCAGCATTTT	CASSQGNQPQHF
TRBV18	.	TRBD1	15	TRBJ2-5	TGTGCCAGCTCACCGGCGACAGGGGGTGGAGAGACCCAGTACTTC	CASSPATGGGETQYF
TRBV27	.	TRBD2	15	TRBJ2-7	TGTGCCAGCAGTTTATCTTCCCGGGGGGGGGACGAGCAGTACTTC	CASSLSSRGGDEQYF
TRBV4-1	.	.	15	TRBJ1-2	TGCGCCAGCAGCCAAGATAGGGGGTCCGTCTATGGCTACACCTTC	CASSQDRGSVYGYTF
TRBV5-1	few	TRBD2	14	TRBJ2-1	TGCGCCAGCACGGGCGGGGGGGCCATCACTGAGCAGTTCTTC	CASTGGGAITEQFF
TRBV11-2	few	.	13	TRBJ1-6	TGTGCCAGCAGCCCCCAAGCGAGGTCACCCCTCCACTTT	CASSPQARSPLHF
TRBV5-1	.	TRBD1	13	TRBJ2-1	TGCGCCAGCAGTCCTTGGGGACAGGGGGAGCAGTTCTTC	CASSPWGQGEQFF